This T cell receptor (beta chain) was sequenced in a study of T cell responses to AZD1222 COVID-19 vaccine. This clone appeared a single time. Sequenced by immunoSEQ multiplex PCR; TCRdb stores in-frame clones only, minus some. The sample contains some 99,000 clones, 87% of which appear only once. The germline V gene has CDR1 LNHDA and CDR2 SQIVND (reference sequence). V dropped 6 bases and J dropped 8 bases, with 22 bases sitting between them. The CDR3 is 15 amino acids. The source material was peripheral blood, sampled on day 0 of AZD1222 vaccination. The chain combines TRBV19 with TRBJ1-2; maybe TRBD1 (5 bases). The TCR comes from an adult in good health. This chain's CDR3 is CASRTPGGVPKGYTF. For the CDR3, the DNA is TGTGCCAGTAGAACCCCGGGAGGGGTGCCTAAAGGCTACACCTTC.